A single sample gave rise to the 4 T cell receptor beta chains below, sequenced in a study of T cell responses to AZD1222 COVID-19 vaccine. Repertoires were generated with immunoSEQ multiplex PCR, while TCRdb's copy carries only in-frame clones and drops some. The sample carries about 28,000 clones, approximately 88% recorded once. The source material was peripheral blood, sampled on day 0 of AZD1222 vaccination. The receptor set was obtained from an adult in good health.

CDR3 amino acids: CASSVGSGEGETQYF. The CDR3 DNA follows: TGTGCCAGCAGCGTAGGAAGCGGGGAGGGCGAGACCCAGTACTTC. The chain combines TRBV9 with TRBJ2-5, with 7 bases that match TRBD2. V gave up 0 bases and J gave up 5 bases; unmatched junction bases: 7. CDR1 is SGDLS, CDR2 YYNGEE, per germline. The CDR3 spans 15 residues.

The rearrangement links TRBV5-1 to TRBJ2-5; D is unresolved. The CDR3 sequence is 13 residues long. V dropped 0 bases and J dropped 5 bases, with 8 bases sitting between them. The V gene's germline CDR1 is SGHRS and CDR2 YFSETQ. The CDR3: CASSLGALETQYF. The DNA for the CDR3 is TGCGCCAGCAGCTTGGGGGCTCTGGAGACCCAGTACTTC. The variable domain in full, with the rest retrieved from reference TRBV5-1 and TRBJ2-5, is KAGVTQTPRYLIKTRGQQVTLSCSPISGHRSVSWYQQTPGQGLQFLFEYFSETQRNKGNFPGRFSGRQFSNSRSEMNVSTLELGDSALYLCASSLGALETQYFGPGTRLLVL.

V and J are TRBV4-1 and TRBJ1-6; no clear D gene. This CDR3 is 13 amino acids long. V dropped 1 base and J dropped 8 bases, with 6 bases sitting between them. Germline loops: CDR1 MGHRA, CDR2 YSYEKL. CDR3 loop: CASSQVRDSPLHF. The CDR3 DNA follows: TGCGCCAGCAGCCAAGTAAGAGATTCACCCCTCCACTTT.

This chain links TRBV6-5 with TRBJ1-2; the D gene is possibly TRBD1 (6 bases). The CDR3 covers 16 residues. Germline V CDR1 and CDR2: MNHEY, SVGAGI. V dropped 4 bases and J dropped 6 bases, with 21 bases sitting between them. CDR3 sequence reads: CASSLTRLSQGDGYTF. The CDR3 nucleotides are TGTGCCAGCAGTTTAACACGCTTATCACAGGGAGATGGCTACACCTTC.